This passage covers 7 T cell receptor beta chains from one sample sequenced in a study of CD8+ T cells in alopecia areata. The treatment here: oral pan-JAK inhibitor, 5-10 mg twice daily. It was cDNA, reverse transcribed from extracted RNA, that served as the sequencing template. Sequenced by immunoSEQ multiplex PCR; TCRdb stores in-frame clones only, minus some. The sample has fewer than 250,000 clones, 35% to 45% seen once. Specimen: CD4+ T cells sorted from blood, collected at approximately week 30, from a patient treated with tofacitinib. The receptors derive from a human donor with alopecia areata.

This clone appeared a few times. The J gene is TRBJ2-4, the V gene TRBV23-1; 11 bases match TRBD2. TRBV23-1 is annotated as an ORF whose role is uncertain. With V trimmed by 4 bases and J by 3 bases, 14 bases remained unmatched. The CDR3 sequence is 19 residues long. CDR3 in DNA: TGCGCCAGCAGTCCGCCCGGGACTAGCGGCTATATGGGCAAAAACATTCAGTACTTC. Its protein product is CASSPPGTSGYMGKNIQYF.

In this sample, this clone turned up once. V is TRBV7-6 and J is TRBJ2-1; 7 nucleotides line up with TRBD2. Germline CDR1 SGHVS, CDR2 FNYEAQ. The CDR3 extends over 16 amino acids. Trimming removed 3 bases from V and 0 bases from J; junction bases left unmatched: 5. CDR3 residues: CASSLIGGSSYNEQFF. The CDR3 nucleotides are TGTGCCAGCAGCTTGATCGGCGGGAGCTCCTACAATGAGCAGTTCTTC. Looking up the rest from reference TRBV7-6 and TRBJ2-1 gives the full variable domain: GAGVSQSPRYKVTKRGQDVALRCDPISGHVSLYWYRQALGQGPEFLTYFNYEAQQDKSGLPNDRFSAERPEGSISTLTIQRTEQRDSAMYRCASSLIGGSSYNEQFFGPGTRLTVL.

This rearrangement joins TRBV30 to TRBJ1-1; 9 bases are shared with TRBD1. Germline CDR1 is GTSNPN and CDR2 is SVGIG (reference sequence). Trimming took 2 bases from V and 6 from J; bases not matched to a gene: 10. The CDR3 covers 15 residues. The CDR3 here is CAWSPRDREYAEAFF. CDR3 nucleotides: TGTGCCTGGAGTCCCCGGGACAGGGAGTACGCTGAAGCTTTCTTT.

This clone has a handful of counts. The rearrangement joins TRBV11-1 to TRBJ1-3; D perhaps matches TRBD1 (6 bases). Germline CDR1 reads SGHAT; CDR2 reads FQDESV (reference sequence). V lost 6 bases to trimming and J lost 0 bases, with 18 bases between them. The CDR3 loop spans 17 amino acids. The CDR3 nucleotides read TGTGCCAGCAGATCCGGAAGGGACACCAGCTCTGGAAACACCATATATTTT. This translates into CASRSGRDTSSGNTIYF.

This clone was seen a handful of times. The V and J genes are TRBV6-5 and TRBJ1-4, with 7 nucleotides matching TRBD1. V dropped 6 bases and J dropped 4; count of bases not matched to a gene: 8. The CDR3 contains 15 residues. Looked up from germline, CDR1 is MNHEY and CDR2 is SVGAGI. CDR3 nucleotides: TGTGCCAGCAGGCCGGGACAGACAAATAATGAAAAACTGTTTTTT. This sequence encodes CASRPGQTNNEKLFF.

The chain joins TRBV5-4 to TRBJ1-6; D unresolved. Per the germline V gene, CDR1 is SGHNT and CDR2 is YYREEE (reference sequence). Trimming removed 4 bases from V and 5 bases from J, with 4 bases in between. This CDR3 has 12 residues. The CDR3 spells CASSLDNSPLHF. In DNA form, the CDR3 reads TGTGCCAGCAGCCTCGATAATTCACCCCTCCACTTT.

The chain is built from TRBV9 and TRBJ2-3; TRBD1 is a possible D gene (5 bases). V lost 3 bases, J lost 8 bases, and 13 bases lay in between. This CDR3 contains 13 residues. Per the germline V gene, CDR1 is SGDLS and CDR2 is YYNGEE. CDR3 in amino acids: CASSAEDQGTQYF. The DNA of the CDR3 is TGTGCCAGCAGCGCCGAAGACCAGGGTACGCAGTATTTT.